This T cell receptor (beta chain) was identified during a study of OX40 agonist ivuxolimab in advanced cancers. Study background: Aged about 23 to 80 with a mean of roughly 63 years, they were about 83% male. Partial responses were achieved by three patients, of whom one had hepatocellular carcinoma and two had cutaneous melanoma. Study-level points and caveats: Expanded clones were, on average, more numerous among CD8+ T cells than CD4+.

A remark on this clone: Its specificity is not known.

Measured with immunoSEQ multiplex PCR; TCRdb has only the in-frame clones, and not every one. The sample lists around 55,000 clones; 65% to 80% were seen once. This material consisted of CD4+ or CD8+ T cells sorted from blood, taken in a trial of the OX40 agonist ivuxolimab. The receptor was isolated from an adult with an advanced solid tumor such as melanoma, head and neck, liver or kidney cancer.

The chain's CDR3 is CASSMGQPSYEQYF. As DNA, the CDR3 is TGTGCCAGTAGTATGGGGCAGCCCTCCTACGAGCAGTACTTC. The genes are TRBV19 and TRBJ2-7, with a tentative D call TRBD1 (5 bases). The germline V gene has CDR1 LNHDA and CDR2 SQIVND (reference sequence). CDR3 length: 14 residues. Trimming removed 3 bases from V and 0 bases from J, with 9 bases in between.